Included here is one T cell receptor beta chain sequence, with context. Its antigen is not identified. TCRdb reprocessed the 5' RACE reads via MiXCR and lists one record per CDR3 protein. The repertoire has some 1,600,000 distinct CDR3 sequences, roughly 35% of them found once; the top ten carry over 0.25%. The sample is drawn from a study of identical twins. General study findings and limits: Models underestimated how often monozygotic twins shared out-of-frame TCR alpha. Twin-shared out-of-frame alpha sequences showed excess low generation probability. Invariant cells of the MAIT and iNKT types might have partly distorted the zero-insertion analyses.

The sequence was collected from a newborn girl in good health. The sequencing sample was made of cord blood.

CDR3: CASSWGLMYEQYF. Here the CDR3 DNA reads TGTGCCAGCAGTTGGGGACTAATGTACGAGCAGTACTTC. The chain recombines TRBV27 with TRBJ2-7; 7 bases are shared with TRBD2. From germline, CDR1 is MNHEY and CDR2 SMNVEV (reference sequence). This CDR3 has 13 amino acids. Losses at the gene ends were 4 bases for V and 4 bases for J; bases not matched to a gene: 4.